The present TCR beta chain was sequenced within a study of shared clonotypes between healthy human individuals. Points from the study as a whole: An anticipated effect of sequencing depth on clonotype sharing among donors was recognized. Since donors were few, the genetic and exposure-history diversity represented was limited.

Concerning this clone itself: The antigen is not known.

Sequencing was performed with immunoSEQ multiplex PCR; in TCRdb, only in-frame clones are kept and a portion is missing. In the table there are some 2,000,000 clones, roughly 96% of which are singletons. Sequencing input: naive CD4+ T cells sorted from blood. Noted subset: CD45RA+ positively selected. This TCR derives from a young man in good health.

CDR3 DNA sequence: TGTGCCAGCAGCCCCCGACAGGGGACGGGAAACTATGGCTACACCTTC. Residues: CASSPRQGTGNYGYTF. The chain couples TRBV5-4 to TRBJ1-2; 8 bases are a match to TRBD1. V shed 4 bases, J shed 2 bases, and the junction held 10 bases outside the gene matches. Germline V gene lookup returns CDR1 SGHNT and CDR2 YYREEE (reference sequence). This CDR3 is built from 16 residues.